This T cell receptor (beta chain) emerged from a study of T cell responses to AZD1222 COVID-19 vaccine. Study findings and constraints: Across spike, vaccine-associated CD4 TCRs were found, dominant at 160-218 and 743-854. Reportedly, nearly half the spike-specific TCRs target unmutated variant regions. The number of AZD1222 recipients seropositive at baseline was only 6 or 7. In all cases, repertoires were sampled only after the peak T cell response.

The protocol was immunoSEQ multiplex PCR, while the TCRdb copy is restricted to in-frame clones and leaves out a portion. In the table there are roughly 150,000 clones, about nine tenths of which are singletons. The CDR3 is 16 amino acids. V trimming: 3 bases; J trimming: 6 bases; junction bases outside the gene matches: 11. CDR1 is KGHDR, CDR2 SFDVKD, per germline. With regard to this clone: The target antigen is unknown.

This sequence originates from an adult in good health. The sample consisted of peripheral blood, taken on day 0 of AZD1222 vaccination. The chain links TRBV24-1 to TRBJ2-7, with TRBD1 matching over 9 bases. The CDR3 sequence: CATSDKGQGKEPEQYF. The CDR3, as DNA: TGTGCCACCAGTGATAAAGGACAGGGGAAGGAACCCGAGCAGTACTTC.